What follows is one T cell receptor beta chain and its context. Its specificity is not known. The data belong to a study of T cell responses to AZD1222 COVID-19 vaccine. CDR1 and CDR2 from the germline V gene are SNHLY and FYNNEI. V was clipped by 8 bases and J by 2 bases, with 4 bases between them. This CDR3 has 12 amino acids. Study-wide points: The sample set comprised mostly white British donors with more females, and clonal diversity was possibly underestimated.

TCRdb keeps only in-frame clones here, not all; method: immunoSEQ multiplex PCR. Of more than 150,000 clones in the sample, 92% are singletons; the top ten hold approximately 1.9%. The chain has TRBV2 and TRBJ2-6; D is ambiguous. This specimen was peripheral blood, taken 28 days after the second AZD1222 dose. This TCR derives from an adult who received the AZD1222 COVID-19 vaccine. CDR3 in amino acids: CASVPGANVLTF. The CDR3 DNA follows: TGTGCCAGCGTGCCTGGGGCCAACGTCCTGACTTTC.